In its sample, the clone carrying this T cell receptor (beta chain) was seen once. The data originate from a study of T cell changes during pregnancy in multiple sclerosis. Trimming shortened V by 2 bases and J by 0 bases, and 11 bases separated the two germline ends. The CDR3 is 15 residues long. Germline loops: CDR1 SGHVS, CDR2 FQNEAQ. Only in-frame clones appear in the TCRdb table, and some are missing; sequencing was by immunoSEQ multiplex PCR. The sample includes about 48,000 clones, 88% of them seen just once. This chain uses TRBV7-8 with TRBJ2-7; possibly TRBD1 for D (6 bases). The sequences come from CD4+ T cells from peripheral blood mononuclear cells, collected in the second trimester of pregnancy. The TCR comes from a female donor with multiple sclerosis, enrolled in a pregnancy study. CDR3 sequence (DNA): TGTGCCAGCAGCTTACTACCAGGGGTCTCCTACGAGCAGTACTTC. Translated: CASSLLPGVSYEQYF.